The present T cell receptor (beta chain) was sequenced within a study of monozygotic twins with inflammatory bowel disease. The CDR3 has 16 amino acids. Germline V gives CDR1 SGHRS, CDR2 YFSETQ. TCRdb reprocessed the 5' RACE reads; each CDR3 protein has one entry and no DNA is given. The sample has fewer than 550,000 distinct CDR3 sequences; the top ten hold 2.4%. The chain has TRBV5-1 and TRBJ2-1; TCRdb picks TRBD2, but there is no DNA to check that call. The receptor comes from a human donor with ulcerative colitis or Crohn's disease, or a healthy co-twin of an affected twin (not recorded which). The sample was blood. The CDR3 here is CASSFGLAGTLGEQFF.